These 22 T cell receptor beta chains were sequenced from one sample in a study of blood T cell repertoires in COVID-19. Generated by immunoSEQ multiplex PCR, the TCRdb table keeps only in-frame clones and is missing some. The data contain around 110,000 clones, 70% to 90% of them singletons. The sequenced material came from peripheral blood. All receptors come from a man aged 25-40 years with acute or convalescent COVID-19.

This clone turned up a few times. This sequence joins TRBV6-4 and TRBJ2-6, with 10 bases aligning to TRBD2. The CDR3 covers 16 residues. Germline V lookup: CDR1 MRHNA, CDR2 SNTAGT. V lost 3 bases and J lost 2; bases outside the gene matches: 1. This chain's CDR3 is CASSESGGAGANVLTF. CDR3 in DNA: TGTGCCAGCAGTGAAAGCGGGGGGGCTGGGGCCAACGTCCTGACTTTC.

The chain carries TRBV12-5 and TRBJ2-3; D gene uncertain. The CDR3 sequence is 15 residues long. CDR1 and CDR2 from the germline V gene are LGHNT and FRNRAP. V was cut by 1 base and J by 0 bases, with 8 bases left in between. CDR3 coding DNA: TGTGCTAGTGGTTTGGACGCAGGTAGCACAGATACGCAGTATTTT. Its protein is CASGLDAGSTDTQYF.

This clone was recorded a few times. This chain connects TRBV5-6 to TRBJ2-7; TRBD2 matches at 11 bases. The CDR3 length is 15 residues. The J segment lost 4 bases and the V segment lost 1 base, leaving 4 bases of the junction unmatched. Germline CDR1 reads SGHDT; CDR2 reads YYEEEE. As DNA, the CDR3 is TGTGCCAGCAGCTTGCCTAGCGGGGGGCAATACGAGCAGTACTTC. This gives the protein CASSLPSGGQYEQYF.

This clone was observed once. The chain carries TRBV4-3 and TRBJ2-1; unclear D gene. The CDR3 runs to 15 residues. The germline V gene has CDR1 LGHNA and CDR2 YSLEER. Trimming shortened V by 3 bases and J by 0 bases, and 9 bases separated the two germline ends. The CDR3 protein is CASSQNYHSYNEQFF. In DNA, the CDR3 is TGCGCCAGCAGCCAGAACTACCACTCCTACAATGAGCAGTTCTTC.

This clone was seen only once. The chain uses TRBV4-2 and TRBJ1-3; D not resolved. V dropped 4 bases and J dropped 0 bases, with 13 bases sitting between them. Germline V CDR1 and CDR2: LGHNA, YNFKEQ. This CDR3 spans 16 amino acids. The CDR3 protein is CASSRRGVSSGNTIYF. DNA of the CDR3: TGTGCCAGCAGCCGCCGAGGAGTAAGCTCTGGAAACACCATATATTTT.

The rearrangement uses TRBV5-4 and TRBJ1-1; 7 nucleotides agree with TRBD1. The J segment lost 1 base and the V segment lost 3 bases, leaving 6 bases of the junction unmatched. CDR1 is SGHNT and CDR2 is YYREEE in the germline V gene (reference sequence). The CDR3 extends over 15 amino acids. CDR3 sequence (DNA): TGTGCCAGCAGCTGGGACAGAAACTCGAACACTGAAGCTTTCTTT. Encoded protein: CASSWDRNSNTEAFF. The variable domain in full, with the rest retrieved from reference TRBV5-4 and TRBJ1-1, is ETGVTQSPTHLIKTRGQQVTLRCSSQSGHNTVSWYQQALGQGPQFIFQYYREEENGRGNFPPRFSGLQFPNYSSELNVNALELDDSALYLCASSWDRNSNTEAFFGQGTRLTVV.

This clone was detected once. The CDR3 nucleotides read TGTGCCAGTAGTATAGGAGAGCGGGGGGCCGTCAATGAGCAGTTCTTC. It translates to CASSIGERGAVNEQFF. This chain links TRBV19 with TRBJ2-1; 9 nucleotides align to TRBD2. The CDR3 is 16 amino acids. Germline assignment: CDR1 LNHDA and CDR2 SQIVND (reference sequence). V was clipped by 1 base and J by 6 bases; unmatched bases: 7.

This clone has just one count. This chain joins TRBV18 and TRBJ1-5, with TRBD1 as a possible D gene (6 bases). Germline V CDR1 and CDR2: KGHSH, LQKENI. Trimming cost V 3 bases and J 5 bases, with 8 bases left between them. This CDR3 contains 13 residues. The CDR3: CASSPRGDQPQHF. CDR3 bases: TGTGCCAGCTCACCCAGGGGAGATCAGCCCCAGCATTTT. Using reference TRBV18 and TRBJ1-5 for the parts outside the CDR3, the full variable domain is NAGVMQNPRHLVRRRGQEARLRCSPMKGHSHVYWYRQLPEEGLKFMVYLQKENIIDESGMPKERFSAEFPKEGPSILRIQQVVRGDSAAYFCASSPRGDQPQHFGDGTRLSIL.

V is TRBV5-1 and J is TRBJ2-3, with D possibly being TRBD1 (6 bases). Germline V gene lookup returns CDR1 SGHRS and CDR2 YFSETQ. The V end lost 0 bases, the J end lost 0 bases, and 26 bases lay between the germline ends. The CDR3 covers 21 residues. Here the CDR3 reads CASSLVGQHRVTDLSTDTQYF. The CDR3 coding sequence is TGCGCCAGCAGCTTGGTCGGACAGCACAGGGTCACCGACCTAAGCACAGATACGCAGTATTTT.

The sample holds a few counts of this clone. V gene TRBV2 combines with J gene TRBJ2-5; TRBD1 agrees at 10 bases. After removal of 8 bases from V and 3 bases from J, the junction contained 9 bases not matched to a gene. CDR1 and CDR2 from the germline V gene are SNHLY and FYNNEI. The CDR3 consists of 15 residues. The DNA of the CDR3 is TGTGCCAGCGCAAAGGACAGGGGGGGAAAAGAGACCCAGTACTTC. Residues: CASAKDRGGKETQYF.

The rearrangement links TRBV21-1 to TRBJ1-1. TRBV21-1 is assigned pseudogene status. This CDR3 contains 13 residues. CDR3 bases: TGTGCCAGCGTTCAGGGAGGTGGCACTGAAGCTTTCTTT. Amino acid sequence: CASVQGGGTEAFF.

V usage is TRBV7-2 and J usage is TRBJ2-1, with 13 bases that match TRBD2. The CDR3 is 16 amino acids. From germline, CDR1 is SGHTA and CDR2 FQGNSA. Germline trimming cut 6 bases from V and 6 bases from J; bases unmatched to any gene: 8. CDR3 in DNA: TGTGCCAGCAGTCCGACTAGCGGGGGGATTTTCAATGAGCAGTTCTTC. It specifies CASSPTSGGIFNEQFF. Full variable domain (remainder filled in from reference TRBV7-2 and TRBJ2-1): GAGVSQSPSNKVTEKGKDVELRCDPISGHTALYWYRQSLGQGLEFLIYFQGNSAPDKSGLPSDRFSAERTGGSVSTLTIQRTQQEDSAVYLCASSPTSGGIFNEQFFGPGTRLTVL.

This clone has just one count. This chain links TRBV4-1 with TRBJ1-4, with 10 bases fitting TRBD1. The germline CDR1 and CDR2 sequences are MGHRA and YSYEKL. Losses at the gene ends were 5 bases for V and 0 bases for J; bases not matched to a gene: 6. This CDR3 is built from 17 residues. CDR3 loop: CASSLRTGGATNEKLFF. CDR3 nucleotides: TGCGCCAGCAGCTTAAGGACAGGGGGGGCAACTAATGAAAAACTGTTTTTT.

The chain joins TRBV7-2 to TRBJ2-7; 13 bases fit TRBD2. Germline V lookup: CDR1 SGHTA, CDR2 FQGNSA. This CDR3 region has 14 residues. J lost 6 bases, V lost 3 bases, and 2 bases had no gene match. The CDR3 bases are TGTGCCAGCAGCTTTACTAGCGGGGGGGGCGAGCAGTACTTC. This gives the protein CASSFTSGGGEQYF.

The rearrangement joins TRBV3-1 (or the pseudogene TRBV3-2) to TRBJ1-2; the D gene is possibly TRBD1 (5 bases). Looked up from germline, CDR1 is LGHDT and CDR2 is YNNKEL (reference sequence). The CDR3 length is 15 residues. V gave up 5 bases and J gave up 0 bases, with 13 bases separating them. The CDR3 sequence: CASSRGQVANYGYTF. DNA of the CDR3: TGTGCCAGCAGCAGAGGACAAGTGGCTAACTATGGCTACACCTTC.

This sequence joins TRBV19 and TRBJ1-5; maybe TRBD1 (5 bases). Trimming took 6 bases from V and 8 from J, leaving 20 bases between them. This CDR3 has 15 residues. Germline CDR1 is LNHDA and CDR2 is SQIVND (reference sequence). The DNA for the CDR3 is TGTGCCAGTAGCCCAGGGCCGACATGGGGCAAGCCCCAGCATTTT. Protein: CASSPGPTWGKPQHF.

The chain combines TRBV7-2 with TRBJ2-1; a weak D match, TRBD2 (6 bases). Germline lookup yields CDR1 SGHTA and CDR2 FQGNSA. The CDR3 is 13 amino acids. V was shortened by 0 bases and J by 12 bases, with 12 bases between the two germline ends. The CDR3 loop reads CASSLAGSGGQFF. In DNA form, the CDR3 reads TGTGCCAGCAGCTTAGCAGGGTCCGGGGGGCAGTTCTTC.

DNA for the CDR3: TGTGCCAGCAGTTACTCGGGGGGAGGGGGCACAGATACGCAGTATTTT. The encoded protein is CASSYSGGGGTDTQYF. J is TRBJ2-3 and V is TRBV6-5; 7 bases line up with TRBD2. CDR1 MNHEY and CDR2 SVGAGI come from the germline V gene. The CDR3 spans 16 residues. J was trimmed by 1 base and V by 0 bases; bases with no gene match: 4.

The chain is built from TRBV21-1 and TRBJ1-4. TRBV21-1 is assigned pseudogene status. There are 13 residues in the CDR3. The CDR3 reads CASKSSVAEKLFF. CDR3 coding DNA: TGTGCCAGCAAGTCGTCGGTAGCTGAAAAACTGTTTTTT.

The chain employs TRBV20-1 and TRBJ1-1; the D is unclear. Germline CDR1 DFQATT, CDR2 SNEGSKA (reference sequence). The CDR3 runs to 11 residues. The CDR3 DNA is TGCAGCGGTAGGGAGGACACTGAAGCTTTCTTT. Amino acids: CSGREDTEAFF.

This rearrangement joins TRBV4-1 to TRBJ1-1; the D is unclear. Per the germline V gene, CDR1 is MGHRA and CDR2 is YSYEKL. CDR3 size: 15 residues. The ends were cut back, 0 bases at V and 2 bases at J, with 10 bases in the middle. CDR3: CASSQEFQVNTEAFF. CDR3 nucleotide sequence: TGCGCCAGCAGCCAAGAGTTTCAGGTTAACACTGAAGCTTTCTTT.

The chain is built from TRBV18 and TRBJ1-2; 10 bases agree with TRBD1. The V and J ends lost 1 base and 4 bases, in that order; junction bases with no gene match: 3. CDR1 and CDR2 from the germline V gene are KGHSH and LQKENI. The CDR3 covers 15 residues. For the CDR3, the DNA is TGTGCCAGCTCACCACGACAGGGGGCAAGCTATGGCTACACCTTC. This translates into CASSPRQGASYGYTF.